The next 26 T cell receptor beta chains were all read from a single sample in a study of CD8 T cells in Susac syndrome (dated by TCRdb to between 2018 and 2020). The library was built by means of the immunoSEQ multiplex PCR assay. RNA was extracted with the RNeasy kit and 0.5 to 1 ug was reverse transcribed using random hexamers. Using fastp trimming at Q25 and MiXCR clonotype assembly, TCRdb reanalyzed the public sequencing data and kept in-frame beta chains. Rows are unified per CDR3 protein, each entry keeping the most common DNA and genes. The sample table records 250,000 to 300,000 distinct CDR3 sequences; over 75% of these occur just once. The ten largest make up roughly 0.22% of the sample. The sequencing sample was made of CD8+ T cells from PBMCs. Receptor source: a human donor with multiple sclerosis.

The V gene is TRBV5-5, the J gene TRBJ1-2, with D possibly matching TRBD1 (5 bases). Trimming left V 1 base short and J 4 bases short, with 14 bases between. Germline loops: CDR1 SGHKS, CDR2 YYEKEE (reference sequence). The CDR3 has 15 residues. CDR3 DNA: TGTGCCAGCAGCTTGTGGTCTGGGGGAAGCTATGGCTACACCTTC. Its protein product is CASSLWSGGSYGYTF. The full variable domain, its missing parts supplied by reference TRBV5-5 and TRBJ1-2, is DAGVTQSPTHLIKTRGQQVTLRCSPISGHKSVSWYQQVLGQGPQFIFQYYEKEERGRGNFPDRFSARQFPNYSSELNVNALLLGDSALYLCASSLWSGGSYGYTFGSGTRLTVV.

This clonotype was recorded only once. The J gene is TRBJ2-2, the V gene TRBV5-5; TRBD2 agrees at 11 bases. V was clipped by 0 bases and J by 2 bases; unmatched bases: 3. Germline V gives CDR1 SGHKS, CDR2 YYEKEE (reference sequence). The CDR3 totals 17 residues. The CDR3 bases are TGTGCCAGCAGCTTGGCACTAGCGGGAGCAAACACCGGGGAGCTGTTTTTT. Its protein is CASSLALAGANTGELFF.

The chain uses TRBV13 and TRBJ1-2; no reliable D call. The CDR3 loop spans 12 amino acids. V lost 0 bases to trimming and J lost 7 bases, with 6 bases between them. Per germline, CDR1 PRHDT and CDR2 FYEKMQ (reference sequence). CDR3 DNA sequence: TGTGCCAGCAGCTTAGGTGCGAGTGGCTACACCTTC. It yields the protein CASSLGASGYTF.

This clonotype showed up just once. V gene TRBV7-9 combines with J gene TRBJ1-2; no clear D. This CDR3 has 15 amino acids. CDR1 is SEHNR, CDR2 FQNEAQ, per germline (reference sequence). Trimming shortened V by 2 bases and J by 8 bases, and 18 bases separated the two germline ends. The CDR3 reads CASSLSAVESRGYTF. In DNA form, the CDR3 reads TGTGCCAGCAGCTTATCGGCAGTAGAATCGCGGGGCTACACCTTC.

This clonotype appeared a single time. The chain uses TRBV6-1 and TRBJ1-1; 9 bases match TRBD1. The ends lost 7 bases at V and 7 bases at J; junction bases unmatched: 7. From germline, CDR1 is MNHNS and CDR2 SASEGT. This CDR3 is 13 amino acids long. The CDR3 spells CASTLGTGIEAFF. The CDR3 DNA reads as TGTGCCAGCACCCTGGGGACAGGGATTGAAGCTTTCTTT.

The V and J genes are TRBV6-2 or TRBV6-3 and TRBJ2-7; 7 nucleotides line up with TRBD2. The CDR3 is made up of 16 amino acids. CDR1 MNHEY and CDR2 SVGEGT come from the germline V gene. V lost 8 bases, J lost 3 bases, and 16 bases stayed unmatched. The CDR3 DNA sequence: TGTGCCAGCTCCTCCCCCGCGGGAGTAATCATCTACGAGCAGTACTTC. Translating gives CASSSPAGVIIYEQYF.

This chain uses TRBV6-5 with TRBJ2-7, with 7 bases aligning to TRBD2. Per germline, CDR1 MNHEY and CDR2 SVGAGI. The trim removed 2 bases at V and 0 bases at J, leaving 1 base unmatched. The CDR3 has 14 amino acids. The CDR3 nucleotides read TGTGCCAGCAGTTACCAGCGGGGCTCCTACGAGCAGTACTTC. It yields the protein CASSYQRGSYEQYF.

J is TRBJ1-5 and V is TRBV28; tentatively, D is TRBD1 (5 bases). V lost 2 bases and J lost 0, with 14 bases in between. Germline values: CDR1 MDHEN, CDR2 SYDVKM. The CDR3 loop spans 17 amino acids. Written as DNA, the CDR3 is TGTGCCAGCAGTTTAAAAGACAGAATATATAGCAATCAGCCCCAGCATTTT. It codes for CASSLKDRIYSNQPQHF.

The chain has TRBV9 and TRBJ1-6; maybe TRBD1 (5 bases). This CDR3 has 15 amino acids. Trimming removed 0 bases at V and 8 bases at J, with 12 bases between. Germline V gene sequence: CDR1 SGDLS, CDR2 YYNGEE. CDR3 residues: CASSVGAGKDSPLHF. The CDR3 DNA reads TGTGCCAGCAGCGTAGGGGCAGGGAAAGATTCACCCCTCCACTTT.

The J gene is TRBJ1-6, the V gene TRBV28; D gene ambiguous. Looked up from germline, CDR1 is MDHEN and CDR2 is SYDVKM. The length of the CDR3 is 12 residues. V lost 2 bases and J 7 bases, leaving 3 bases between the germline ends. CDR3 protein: CASSLGNSPLHF. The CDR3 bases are TGTGCCAGCAGTTTAGGGAATTCACCCCTCCACTTT.

CDR3 nucleotide sequence: TGTGCCAGCAGTCTCCACTCGTCGGAGAATGAGCAGTTCTTC. This translates into CASSLHSSENEQFF. The chain has TRBV12-3 or TRBV12-4 and TRBJ2-1; D is unresolved. The CDR3 has 14 residues. The germline V and J ends were trimmed by 5 bases and 7 bases, with 15 bases remaining between them.

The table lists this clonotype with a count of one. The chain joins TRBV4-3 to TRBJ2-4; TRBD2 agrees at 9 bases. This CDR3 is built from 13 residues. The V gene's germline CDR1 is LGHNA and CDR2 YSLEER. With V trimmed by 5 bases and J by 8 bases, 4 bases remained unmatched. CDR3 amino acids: CASSTGLADIQYF. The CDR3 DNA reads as TGCGCCAGCAGCACGGGACTAGCAGACATTCAGTACTTC.

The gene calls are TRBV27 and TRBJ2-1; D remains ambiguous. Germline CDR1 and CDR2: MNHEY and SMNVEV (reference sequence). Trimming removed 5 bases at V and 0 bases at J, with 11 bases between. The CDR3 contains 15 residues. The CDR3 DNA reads TGTGCCAGCAGTCCTACAGATCCCTCCTACAATGAGCAGTTCTTC. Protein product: CASSPTDPSYNEQFF.

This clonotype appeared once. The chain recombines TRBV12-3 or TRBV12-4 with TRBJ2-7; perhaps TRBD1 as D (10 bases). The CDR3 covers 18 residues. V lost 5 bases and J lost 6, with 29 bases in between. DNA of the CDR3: TGTGCCAGCAGTCCGACAGGGGGCCTGACTAGCGGACTCCGCGAGCAGTACTTC. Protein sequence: CASSPTGGLTSGLREQYF.

Written as DNA, the CDR3 is TGTGCCAGCAGCCATACGGGACTAGCGGTAACCCTTAGCTCCTACAATGAGCAGTTCTTC. Its protein is CASSHTGLAVTLSSYNEQFF. The genes are TRBV14 and TRBJ2-1; TRBD2 matches at 11 bases. Germline CDR1 reads SGHDN; CDR2 reads FVKESK. Losses at the gene ends were 3 bases for V and 0 bases for J; bases not matched to a gene: 13. The CDR3 runs to 20 residues. Full variable domain (missing parts from reference TRBV14 and TRBJ2-1): EAGVTQFPSHSVIEKGQTVTLRCDPISGHDNLYWYRRVMGKEIKFLLHFVKESKQDESGMPNNRFLAERTGGTYSTLKVQPAELEDSGVYFCASSHTGLAVTLSSYNEQFFGPGTRLTVL.

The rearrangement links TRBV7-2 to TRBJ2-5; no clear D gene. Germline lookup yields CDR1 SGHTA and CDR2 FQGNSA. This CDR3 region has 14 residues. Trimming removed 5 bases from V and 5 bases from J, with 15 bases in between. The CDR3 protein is CASSPLAASETQYF. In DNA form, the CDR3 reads TGTGCCAGCAGCCCCCTGGCAGCAAGTGAGACCCAGTACTTC.

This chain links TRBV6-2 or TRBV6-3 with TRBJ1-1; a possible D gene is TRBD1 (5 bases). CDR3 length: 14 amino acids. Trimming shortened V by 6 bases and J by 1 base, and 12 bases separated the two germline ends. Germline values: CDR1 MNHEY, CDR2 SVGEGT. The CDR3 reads CASSYMGGNTEAFF. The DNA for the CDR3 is TGTGCCAGCAGCTACATGGGGGGGAACACTGAAGCTTTCTTT.

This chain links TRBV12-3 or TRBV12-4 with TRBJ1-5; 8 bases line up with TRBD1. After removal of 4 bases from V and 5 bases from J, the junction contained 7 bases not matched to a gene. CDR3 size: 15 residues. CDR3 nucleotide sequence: TGTGCCAGCAGTTCGAATCCAGGGGGCCATCAGCCCCAGCATTTT. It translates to CASSSNPGGHQPQHF.

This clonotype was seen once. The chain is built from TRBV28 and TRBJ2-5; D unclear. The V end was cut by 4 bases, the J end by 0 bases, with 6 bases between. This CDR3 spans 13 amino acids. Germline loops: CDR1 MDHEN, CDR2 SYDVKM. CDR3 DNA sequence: TGTGCCAGCAGTTACCCCCACCAAGAGACCCAGTACTTC. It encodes CASSYPHQETQYF.

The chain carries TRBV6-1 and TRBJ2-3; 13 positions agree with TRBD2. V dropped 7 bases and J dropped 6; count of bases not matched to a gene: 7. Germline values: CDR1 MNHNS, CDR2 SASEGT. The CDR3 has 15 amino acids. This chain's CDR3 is CASTTGLAGVDTQYF. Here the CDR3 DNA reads TGTGCCAGCACCACCGGACTAGCGGGAGTGGATACGCAGTATTTT.

The DNA of the CDR3 is TGTGCCACCAGTGATCAGACCCGGGCCTACAATGAGCAGTTCTTC. It translates to CATSDQTRAYNEQFF. The chain has TRBV24-1 and TRBJ2-1; D is unclear. Germline V CDR1 and CDR2: KGHDR, SFDVKD. Deletions cut 3 bases from V and 2 bases from J, with 10 bases between. The CDR3 loop spans 15 amino acids.

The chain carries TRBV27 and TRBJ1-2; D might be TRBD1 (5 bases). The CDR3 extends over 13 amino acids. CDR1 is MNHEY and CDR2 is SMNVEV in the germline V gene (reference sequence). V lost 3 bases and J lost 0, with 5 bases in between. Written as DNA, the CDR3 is TGTGCCAGCAGTTTCAGGGCTAACTATGGCTACACCTTC. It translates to CASSFRANYGYTF.

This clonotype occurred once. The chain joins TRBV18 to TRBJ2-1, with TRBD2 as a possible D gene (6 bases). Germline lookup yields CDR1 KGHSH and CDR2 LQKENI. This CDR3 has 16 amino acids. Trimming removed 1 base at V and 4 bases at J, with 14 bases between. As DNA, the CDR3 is TGTGCCAGCTCACCACAGGGAGGCCCCGGTTACAATGAGCAGTTCTTC. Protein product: CASSPQGGPGYNEQFF. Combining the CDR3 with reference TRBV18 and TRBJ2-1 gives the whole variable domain NAGVMQNPRHLVRRRGQEARLRCSPMKGHSHVYWYRQLPEEGLKFMVYLQKENIIDESGMPKERFSAEFPKEGPSILRIQQVVRGDSAAYFCASSPQGGPGYNEQFFGPGTRLTVL.

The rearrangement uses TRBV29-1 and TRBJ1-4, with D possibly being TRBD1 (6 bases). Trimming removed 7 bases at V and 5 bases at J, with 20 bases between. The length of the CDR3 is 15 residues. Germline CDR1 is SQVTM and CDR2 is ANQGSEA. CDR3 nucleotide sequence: TGCAGCGCCCGGCCCGGGGGCGAAGAGAATGAAAAACTGTTTTTT. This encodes CSARPGGEENEKLFF.

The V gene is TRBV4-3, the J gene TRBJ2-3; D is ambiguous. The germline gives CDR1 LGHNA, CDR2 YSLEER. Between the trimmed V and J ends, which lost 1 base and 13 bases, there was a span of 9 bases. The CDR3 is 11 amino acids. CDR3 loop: CASSQAEREYF. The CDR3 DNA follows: TGCGCCAGCAGCCAAGCTGAGCGTGAGTATTTT.

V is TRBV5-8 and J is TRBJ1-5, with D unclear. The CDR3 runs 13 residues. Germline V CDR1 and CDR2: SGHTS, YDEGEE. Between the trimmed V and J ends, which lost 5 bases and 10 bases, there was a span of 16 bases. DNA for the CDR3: TGTGCCAGCAGTAAAAAATCCGGGTTCCCCCAGCATTTT. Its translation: CASSKKSGFPQHF. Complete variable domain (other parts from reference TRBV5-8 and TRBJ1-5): EAGVTQSPTHLIKTRGQQATLRCSPISGHTSVYWYQQALGLGLQFLLWYDEGEERNRGNFPPRFSGRQFPNYSSELNVNALELEDSALYLCASSKKSGFPQHFGDGTRLSIL.